These T cell receptor beta chains were read from a single sample in a study of blood T cell repertoires in COVID-19. Sequenced by immunoSEQ multiplex PCR; TCRdb stores in-frame clones only, minus some. Of about 150,000 clones detected, roughly three quarters appear once; the ten largest clones hold 4.2%. Material for sequencing was peripheral blood. The receptors were sampled from a man in his sixties with acute or convalescent COVID-19. CDR3s include the opening cysteine and the closing phenylalanine or tryptophan. D genes are given only for firm matches. Clone sizes are given selectively: once, few, many, or a class where the clone is expanded.

j_call v_call d_call clone_size cdr3_aa cdr3_nt
TRBJ2-1 TRBV14 TRBD2 . CASSYMTSGKSSYNEQFF TGTGCCAGCAGCTACATGACTAGCGGGAAAAGCTCCTACAATGAGCAGTTCTTC
TRBJ2-7 TRBV5-1 TRBD1 . CASSPSGQGIEQYF TGCGCCAGCAGCCCCTCGGGACAGGGGATCGAGCAGTACTTC
TRBJ2-3 TRBV3-1/TRBV3-2 TRBD2 . CASSQDRRGGSTDTQYF TGTGCCAGCAGCCAAGACAGGCGGGGGGGAAGCACAGATACGCAGTATTTT
TRBJ2-1 TRBV6-6 TRBD2 . CASSYPAGDSINEQFF TGTGCCAGCAGTTATCCAGCGGGAGATAGTATCAATGAGCAGTTCTTC
TRBJ2-5 TRBV5-4 TRBD2 . CASSLGLTSGRKTQYF TGTGCCAGCAGCTTGGGTCTTACTAGCGGTAGAAAGACCCAGTACTTC
TRBJ2-3 TRBV9 . . CASSPYGGDTQYF TGTGCCAGCAGCCCTTACGGGGGAGATACGCAGTATTTT
TRBJ2-7 TRBV9 . few CASSVAGAGEQYF TGTGCCAGCAGCGTAGCAGGGGCCGGCGAGCAGTACTTC
TRBJ2-5 TRBV5-1 TRBD2 . CASSRTSGGYQETQYF TGCGCCAGCAGCCGGACTAGCGGGGGATACCAAGAGACCCAGTACTTC
TRBJ1-4 TRBV9 TRBD1 . CASSARGQGLGNEKLFF TGTGCCAGCAGCGCTAGGGGACAGGGCCTTGGGAATGAAAAACTGTTTTTT
TRBJ2-1 TRBV7-6 TRBD2 medium-sized CASSLAVAGVYNEQFF TGTGCCAGCAGCTTAGCCGTAGCGGGAGTTTACAATGAGCAGTTCTTC
TRBJ2-7 TRBV7-9 . many CASRSIPYEQYF TGTGCCAGCAGATCTATTCCCTACGAGCAGTACTTC
TRBJ2-1 TRBV7-7 TRBD2 . CASSSLMGGSSYNEQFF TGTGCCAGCAGCTCCCTGATGGGCGGGAGCTCCTACAATGAGCAGTTCTTC
TRBJ2-5 TRBV12-5 . . CASGLVRYRGGFWNQETQYF TGTGCTAGTGGTTTGGTACGATACAGGGGAGGTTTTTGGAACCAAGAGACCCAGTACTTC
TRBJ1-2 TRBV28 . . CASSLGAYNYGYTF TGTGCCAGCAGTTTAGGGGCATATAACTATGGCTACACCTTC
TRBJ2-5 TRBV5-1 TRBD1 . CASSLVGTGGTETQYF TGCGCCAGCAGCTTGGTGGGGACAGGGGGCACAGAGACCCAGTACTTC
TRBJ2-3 TRBV28 TRBD2 . CASSSTSGSETDTQYF TGTGCCAGCAGTTCCACTAGCGGGAGCGAAACAGATACGCAGTATTTT
TRBJ2-3 TRBV18 . . CASSPLGAGDTQYF TGTGCCAGCTCACCACTCGGAGCGGGAGATACGCAGTATTTT
TRBJ2-1 TRBV5-1 . . CASSFRPGIYNEQFF TGCGCCAGCAGCTTCAGGCCTGGAATCTACAATGAGCAGTTCTTC
TRBJ1-3 TRBV7-9 TRBD1 . CASSSPPDRVVDTIYF TGTGCCAGCAGCTCACCCCCCGACAGGGTTGTGGACACCATATATTTT
TRBJ1-1 TRBV18 TRBD1 . CASSSGTGSLGTEAFF TGTGCCAGCTCGTCCGGGACAGGGTCGTTAGGCACTGAAGCTTTCTTT
TRBJ2-3 TRBV10-1 . . CASSASGTDTQYF TGCGCCAGCAGTGCTAGCGGCACAGATACGCAGTATTTT
TRBJ2-1 TRBV2 TRBD2 . CASRGTSGRFYEQFF TGTGCCAGCAGGGGGACTAGCGGGAGGTTCTATGAGCAATTCTTC
TRBJ2-7 TRBV6-6 . . CASRVQEAYEQYF TGTGCCAGCAGGGTTCAGGAGGCCTACGAGCAGTACTTC
TRBJ1-3 TRBV28 TRBD1 . CASSSPGGSGNTIYF TGTGCCAGCAGTTCCCCAGGGGGCTCTGGAAACACCATATATTTT
TRBJ1-1 TRBV29-1 . . CSVGQKNTEAFF TGCAGCGTTGGACAGAAGAACACTGAAGCTTTCTTT
TRBJ1-3 TRBV28 . . CASSLSAGGSGNTIYF TGTGCCAGCAGTTTATCGGCAGGAGGCTCTGGAAACACCATATATTTT
TRBJ1-1 TRBV10-1 TRBD1 . CACRQGMDTEAFF TGCGCCTGCCGACAGGGGATGGACACTGAAGCTTTCTTT
TRBJ1-2 TRBV6-5 . . CASSPAGIYGYTF TGTGCCAGCAGTCCAGCAGGGATCTATGGCTACACCTTC